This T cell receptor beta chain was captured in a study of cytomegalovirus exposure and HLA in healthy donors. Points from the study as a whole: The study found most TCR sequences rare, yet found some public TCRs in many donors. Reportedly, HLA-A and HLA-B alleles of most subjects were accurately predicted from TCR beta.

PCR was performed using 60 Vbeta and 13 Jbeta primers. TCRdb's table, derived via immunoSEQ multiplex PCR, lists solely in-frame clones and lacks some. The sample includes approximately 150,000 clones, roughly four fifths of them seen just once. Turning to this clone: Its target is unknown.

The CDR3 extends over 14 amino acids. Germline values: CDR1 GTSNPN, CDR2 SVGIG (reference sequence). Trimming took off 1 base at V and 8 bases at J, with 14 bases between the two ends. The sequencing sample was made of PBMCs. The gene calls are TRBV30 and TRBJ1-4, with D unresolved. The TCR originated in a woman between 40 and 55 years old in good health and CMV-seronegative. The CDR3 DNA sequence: TGTGCCTGGAGTGAATACCCTCTCGGGGAAAAACTGTTTTTT. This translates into CAWSEYPLGEKLFF.